The 4 T cell receptor beta chains given below trace back to one sample, sequenced in a study of cytomegalovirus exposure and HLA in healthy donors (TCRdb year 2017). The library was generated by the immunoSEQ multiplex PCR assay. For the multiplex PCR, a mixture combining 60 forward primers for TCR Vbeta segments and 13 reverse primers for TCR Jbeta segments was used. TCRdb stores this immuneACCESS table with in-frame sequences only. Part of the clones is absent; in the studies checked, under half of the shortfall reflects unresolved V genes, and no reason is known for the rest. The sample data list 95,000 to 100,000 clones, and less than 80% of these were observed just once. The top ten clonotypes cover 2% of the sample. Material: PBMCs. These receptors were obtained from a man aged 40-49 years in good health and CMV-seronegative.

This chain connects TRBV28 to TRBJ1-3, with D maybe TRBD1 (6 bases). The CDR3 is made up of 16 amino acids. Trimming removed 7 bases from V and 2 bases from J, with 18 bases in between. Germline values: CDR1 MDHEN, CDR2 SYDVKM. CDR3 nucleotides: TGTGCCAGCACCCAGAGGGTACAGGGTGCTGGAAACACCATATATTTT. This codes for CASTQRVQGAGNTIYF. Combining the CDR3 with reference TRBV28 and TRBJ1-3 gives the whole variable domain DVKVTQSSRYLVKRTGEKVFLECVQDMDHENMFWYRQDPGLGLRLIYFSYDVKMKEKGDIPEGYSVSREKKERFSLILESASTNQTSMYLCASTQRVQGAGNTIYFGEGSWLTVV.

In DNA form, the CDR3 reads TGTGCCAGCAGGCAGGCCCTGAACACTGAAGCTTTCTTT. Residues: CASRQALNTEAFF. J is TRBJ1-1 and V is TRBV7-3; D is uncertain. Per the germline V gene, CDR1 is SGHTA and CDR2 is FQGTGA. The length of the CDR3 is 13 residues. V shed 6 bases and J shed 0 bases, with 8 bases lying between them.

This chain links TRBV9 with TRBJ1-6; weak D call: TRBD1 (6 bases). Deletions cut 1 base from V and 7 bases from J, with 12 bases between. Germline V lookup: CDR1 SGDLS, CDR2 YYNGEE. The CDR3 has 15 amino acids. This CDR3 is CASSVRGATNSPLHF. The CDR3 DNA follows: TGTGCCAGCAGCGTACGGGGGGCGACGAATTCACCCCTCCACTTT.

The chain has TRBV15 and TRBJ1-5; D remains ambiguous. CDR3 length equals 17 residues. Germline CDR1 is LNHNV and CDR2 is YYDKDF (reference sequence). V lost 1 base, J lost 1 base, and 14 bases lay in between. The CDR3 bases are TGTGCCACCAGCAGAGGTCGGGGTAGGACGAGCAATCAGCCCCAGCATTTT. This encodes CATSRGRGRTSNQPQHF. The variable domain in full, with the rest retrieved from reference TRBV15 and TRBJ1-5, is DAMVIQNPRYQVTQFGKPVTLSCSQTLNHNVMYWYQQKSSQAPKLLFHYYDKDFNNEADTPDNFQSRRPNTSFCFLDIRSPGLGDTAMYLCATSRGRGRTSNQPQHFGDGTRLSIL.